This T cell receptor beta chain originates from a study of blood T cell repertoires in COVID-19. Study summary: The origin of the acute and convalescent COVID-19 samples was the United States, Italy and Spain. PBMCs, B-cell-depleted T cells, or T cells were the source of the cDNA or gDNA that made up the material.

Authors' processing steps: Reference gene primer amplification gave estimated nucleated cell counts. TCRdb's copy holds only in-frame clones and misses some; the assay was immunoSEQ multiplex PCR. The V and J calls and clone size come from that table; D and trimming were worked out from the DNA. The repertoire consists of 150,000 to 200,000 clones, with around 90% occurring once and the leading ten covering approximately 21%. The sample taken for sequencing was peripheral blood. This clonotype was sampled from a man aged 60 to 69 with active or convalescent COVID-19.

The CDR3: CAISETGLGYTF. The CDR3 nucleotides read TGTGCCATCAGTGAAACAGGGCTTGGCTACACCTTC. The chain recombines TRBV10-3 with TRBJ1-2; TRBD1 might be the D (6 bases). Trimming left V 3 bases short and J 7 bases short, with 9 bases between. Germline V gene data show CDR1 as ENHRY and CDR2 as SYGVKD. CDR3 length equals 12 residues.